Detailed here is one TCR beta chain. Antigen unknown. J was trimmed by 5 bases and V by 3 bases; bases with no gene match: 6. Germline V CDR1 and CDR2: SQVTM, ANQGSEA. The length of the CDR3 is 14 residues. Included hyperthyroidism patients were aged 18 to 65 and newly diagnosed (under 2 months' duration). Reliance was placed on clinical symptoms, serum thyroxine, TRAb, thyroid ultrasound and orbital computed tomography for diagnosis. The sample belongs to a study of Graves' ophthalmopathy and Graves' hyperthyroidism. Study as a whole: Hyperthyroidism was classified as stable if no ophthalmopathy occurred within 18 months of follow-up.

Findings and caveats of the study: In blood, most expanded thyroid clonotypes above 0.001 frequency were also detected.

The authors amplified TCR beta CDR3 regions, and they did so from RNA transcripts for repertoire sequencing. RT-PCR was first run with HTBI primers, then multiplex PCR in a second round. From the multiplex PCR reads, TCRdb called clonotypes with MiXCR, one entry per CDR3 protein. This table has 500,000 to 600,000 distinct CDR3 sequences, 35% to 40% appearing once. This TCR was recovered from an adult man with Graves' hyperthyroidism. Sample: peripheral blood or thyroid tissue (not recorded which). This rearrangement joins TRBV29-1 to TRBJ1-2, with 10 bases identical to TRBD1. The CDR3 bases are TGCAGCGTTGAGAGGGGACAGGGGCGTTATGGCTACACCTTC. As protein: CSVERGQGRYGYTF.